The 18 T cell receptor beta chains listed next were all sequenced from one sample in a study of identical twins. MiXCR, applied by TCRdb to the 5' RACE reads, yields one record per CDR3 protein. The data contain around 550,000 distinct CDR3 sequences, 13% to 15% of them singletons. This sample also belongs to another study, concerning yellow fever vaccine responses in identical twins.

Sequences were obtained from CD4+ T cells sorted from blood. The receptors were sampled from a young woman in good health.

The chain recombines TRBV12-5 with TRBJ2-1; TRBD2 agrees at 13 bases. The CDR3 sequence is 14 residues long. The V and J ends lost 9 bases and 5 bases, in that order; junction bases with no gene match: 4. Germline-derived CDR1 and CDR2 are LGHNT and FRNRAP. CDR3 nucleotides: TGTGCTAGATCTGGGACTAGCGGGGACAATGAGCAGTTCTTC. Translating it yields CARSGTSGDNEQFF.

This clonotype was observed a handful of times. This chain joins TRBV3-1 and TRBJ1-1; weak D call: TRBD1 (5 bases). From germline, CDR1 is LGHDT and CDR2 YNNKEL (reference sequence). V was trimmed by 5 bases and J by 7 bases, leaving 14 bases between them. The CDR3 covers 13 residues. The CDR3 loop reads CASSAGGGGEAFF. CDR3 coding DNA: TGTGCCAGCAGCGCAGGAGGCGGGGGTGAAGCTTTCTTT. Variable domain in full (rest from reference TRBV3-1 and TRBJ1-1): DTAVSQTPKYLVTQMGNDKSIKCEQNLGHDTMYWYKQDSKKFLKIMFSYNNKELIINETVPNRFSPKSPDKAHLNLHINSLELGDSAVYFCASSAGGGGEAFFGQGTRLTVV.

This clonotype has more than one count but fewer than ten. The CDR3 bases are TGTGCCACCAGTGAAGGTGGACAGGGTAGCTTCACTGAAGCTTTCTTT. It specifies CATSEGGQGSFTEAFF. V gene TRBV24-1 combines with J gene TRBJ1-1, with 8 bases that match TRBD1. V shed 4 bases, J shed 4 bases, and the junction held 10 bases outside the gene matches. This CDR3 is built from 16 residues. From germline, CDR1 is KGHDR and CDR2 SFDVKD.

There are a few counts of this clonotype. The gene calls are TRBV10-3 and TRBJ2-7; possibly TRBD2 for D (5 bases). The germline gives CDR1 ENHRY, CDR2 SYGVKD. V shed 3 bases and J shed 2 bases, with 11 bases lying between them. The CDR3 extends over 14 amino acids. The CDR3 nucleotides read TGTGCCATCAGTGACTCGGGGAAAGCCTACGAGCAGTACGTC. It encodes CAISDSGKAYEQYV.

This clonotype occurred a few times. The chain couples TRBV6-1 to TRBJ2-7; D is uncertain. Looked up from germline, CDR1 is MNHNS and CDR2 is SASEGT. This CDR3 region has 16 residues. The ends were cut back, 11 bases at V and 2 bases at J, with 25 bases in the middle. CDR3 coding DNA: TGTGCCGAGAGCAGCAGTAAGTGGGGTTTCCCCTACGAGCAGTACGTC. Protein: CAESSSKWGFPYEQYV.

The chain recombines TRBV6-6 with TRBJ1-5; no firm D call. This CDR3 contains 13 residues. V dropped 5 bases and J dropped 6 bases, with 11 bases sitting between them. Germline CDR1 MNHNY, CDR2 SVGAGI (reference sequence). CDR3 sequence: CASSIAAPQPQHF. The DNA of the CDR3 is TGTGCCAGCAGTATTGCAGCTCCTCAGCCCCAGCATTTT.

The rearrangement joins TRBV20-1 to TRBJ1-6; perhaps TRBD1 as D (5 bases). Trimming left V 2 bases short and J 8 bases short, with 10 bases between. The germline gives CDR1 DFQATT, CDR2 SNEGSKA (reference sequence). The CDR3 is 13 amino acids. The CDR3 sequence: CSARTPGDSPLHF. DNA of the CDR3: TGCAGTGCTAGAACCCCGGGGGATTCACCCCTCCACTTT.

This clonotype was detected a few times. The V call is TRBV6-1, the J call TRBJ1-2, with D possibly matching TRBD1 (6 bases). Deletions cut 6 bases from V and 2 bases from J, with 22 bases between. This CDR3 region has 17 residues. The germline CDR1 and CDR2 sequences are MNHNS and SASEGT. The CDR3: CASREILISDSNYGYTF. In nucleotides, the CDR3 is TGTGCCAGCAGGGAGATTTTAATTTCGGACAGCAACTATGGCTACACCTTC.

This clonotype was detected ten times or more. This CDR3 reads CASSSGGNIYNEQFF. The DNA for the CDR3 is TGTGCCAGCAGCTCTGGGGGTAATATTTACAATGAGCAGTTCTTC. The gene calls are TRBV7-6 and TRBJ2-1; D possibly matches TRBD1 or TRBD2 (5 bases each). The CDR3 sequence is 15 residues long. Trimming shortened V by 4 bases and J by 4 bases, and 14 bases separated the two germline ends. Per germline, CDR1 SGHVS and CDR2 FNYEAQ.

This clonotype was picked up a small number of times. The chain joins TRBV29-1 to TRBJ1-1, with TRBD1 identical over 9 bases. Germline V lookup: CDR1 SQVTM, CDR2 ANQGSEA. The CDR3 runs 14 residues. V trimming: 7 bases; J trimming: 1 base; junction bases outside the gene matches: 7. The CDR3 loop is CSARDRVWNTEAFF. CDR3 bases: TGCAGCGCCCGGGACAGGGTATGGAACACTGAAGCTTTCTTT.

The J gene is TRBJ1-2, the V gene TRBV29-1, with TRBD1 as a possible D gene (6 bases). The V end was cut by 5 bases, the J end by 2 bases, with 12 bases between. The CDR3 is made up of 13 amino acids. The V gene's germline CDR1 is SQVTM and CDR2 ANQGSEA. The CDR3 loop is CSVLRQANYGYTF. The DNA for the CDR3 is TGCAGCGTTTTAAGACAGGCCAACTATGGCTACACCTTC.

In DNA form, the CDR3 reads TGCGCCAGCAGCCAACCGAAGACAGGGGGCTCGGCGGCTTTCTTT. This codes for CASSQPKTGGSAAFF. The chain is built from TRBV4-1 and TRBJ1-1, with TRBD1 identical over 10 bases. The CDR3 covers 15 residues. The ends lost 2 bases at V and 11 bases at J; junction bases unmatched: 11. Germline values: CDR1 MGHRA, CDR2 YSYEKL.

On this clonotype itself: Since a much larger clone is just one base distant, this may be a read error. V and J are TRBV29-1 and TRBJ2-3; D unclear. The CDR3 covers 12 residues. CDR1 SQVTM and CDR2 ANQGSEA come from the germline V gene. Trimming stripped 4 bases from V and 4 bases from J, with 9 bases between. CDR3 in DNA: TGCAGCGTTGGTCTGCTAGCAGATACGCAGTATTTT. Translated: CSVGLLADTQYF.

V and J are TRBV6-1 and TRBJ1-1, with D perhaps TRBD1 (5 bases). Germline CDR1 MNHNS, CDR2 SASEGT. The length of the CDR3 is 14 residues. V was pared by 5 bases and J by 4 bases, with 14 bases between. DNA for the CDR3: TGTGCCAGCAGTACCGGGGGGAGAGGCACTGAAGCTTTCTTT. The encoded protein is CASSTGGRGTEAFF.

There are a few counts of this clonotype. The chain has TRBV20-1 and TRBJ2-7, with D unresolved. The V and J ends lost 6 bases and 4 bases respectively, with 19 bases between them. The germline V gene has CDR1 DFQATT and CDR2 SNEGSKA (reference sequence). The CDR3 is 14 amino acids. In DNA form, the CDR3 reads TGCAGTGCGATCCCTAGACCTGACTCGTACGAGCAGTACGTC. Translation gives CSAIPRPDSYEQYV.

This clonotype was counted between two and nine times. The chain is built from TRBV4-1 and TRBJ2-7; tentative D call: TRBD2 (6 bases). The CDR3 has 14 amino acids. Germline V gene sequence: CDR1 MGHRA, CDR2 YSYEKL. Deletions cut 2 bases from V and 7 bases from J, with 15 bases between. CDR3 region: CASSQLTSSGEQYF. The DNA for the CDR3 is TGCGCCAGCAGCCAATTGACTAGTAGTGGGGAGCAGTACTTC.

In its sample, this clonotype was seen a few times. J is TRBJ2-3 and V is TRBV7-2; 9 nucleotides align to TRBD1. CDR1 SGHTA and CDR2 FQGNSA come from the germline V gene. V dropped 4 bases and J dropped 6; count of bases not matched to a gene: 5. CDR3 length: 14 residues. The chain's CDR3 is CASSYTGGGDTQYF. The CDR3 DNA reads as TGTGCCAGCAGCTACACAGGGGGCGGCGATACGCAGTATTTT.

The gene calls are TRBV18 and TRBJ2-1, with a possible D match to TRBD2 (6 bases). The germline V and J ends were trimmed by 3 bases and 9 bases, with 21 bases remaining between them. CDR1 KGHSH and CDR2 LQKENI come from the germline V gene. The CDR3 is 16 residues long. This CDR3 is CASSPLDGGRPSEQFF. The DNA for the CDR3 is TGTGCCAGCTCACCCCTGGACGGGGGACGGCCCTCTGAGCAGTTCTTC.